The 27 T cell receptor beta chains below were found in one sample sequenced in a study of blood T cell repertoires in COVID-19 (dated by TCRdb to the early 2020s). The library was produced with the immunoSEQ multiplex PCR assay. TCRdb took over this immuneACCESS table, retaining in-frame rearrangements with V and J assigned. Such tables are incomplete; in checked studies, under half of the missing clones stem from an unresolved V gene, and the remainder is unexplained. This sample has approximately 240,000 clones in its table, and roughly 83% of those were observed once. The ten largest clones capture roughly 1.3% of the sample. Sequencing was carried out using PBMCs or T cells enriched from blood (not recorded which). The receptors derive from a woman aged 40-49 years with acute COVID-19.

This chain uses TRBV10-2 with TRBJ1-2; 8 bases are shared with TRBD1. The germline CDR1 and CDR2 sequences are WSHSY and SAAADI. The CDR3 sequence is 14 residues long. The V gene end was trimmed by 8 bases and the J gene end by 8 bases; junction bases not matched to a gene: 13. CDR3 bases: TGCGCCAGCTACGACAGGGGCCCCTGGGGAGGCTACACCTTC. This codes for CASYDRGPWGGYTF.

J is TRBJ2-5 and V is TRBV2, with a possible D match to TRBD2 (7 bases). Germline V lookup: CDR1 SNHLY, CDR2 FYNNEI. The V gene lost 6 bases and the J gene lost 3 bases, with 17 bases spanning the gap. CDR3 length: 15 residues. CDR3 sequence (DNA): TGTGCCAGCAGGTTAACAGGGAGGGTGAAAGAGACCCAGTACTTC. This translates into CASRLTGRVKETQYF.

In this sample, this clone turned up a few times. The rearrangement links TRBV5-4 to TRBJ1-2; 7 nucleotides match TRBD1. Germline values: CDR1 SGHNT, CDR2 YYREEE (reference sequence). The V and J ends lost 5 bases and 4 bases, in that order; junction bases with no gene match: 14. CDR3 length: 16 residues. Here the CDR3 DNA reads TGTGCCAGCAGTCGGGACAGAGTCCGCTTATCCTATGGCTACACCTTC. Translated, it gives CASSRDRVRLSYGYTF. The whole variable domain, filled in from reference TRBV5-4 and TRBJ1-2, reads ETGVTQSPTHLIKTRGQQVTLRCSSQSGHNTVSWYQQALGQGPQFIFQYYREEENGRGNFPPRFSGLQFPNYSSELNVNALELDDSALYLCASSRDRVRLSYGYTFGSGTRLTVV.

The sample holds one count of this clone. The chain joins TRBV28 to TRBJ1-4; 7 bases match TRBD1. Losses at the gene ends were 2 bases for V and 0 bases for J; bases not matched to a gene: 6. The CDR3 runs to 17 residues. CDR1 is MDHEN, CDR2 SYDVKM, per germline. Here the CDR3 DNA reads TGTGCCAGCAGTTTACAGGGGGGATCGACAACTAATGAAAAACTGTTTTTT. Protein sequence: CASSLQGGSTTNEKLFF.

This rearrangement joins TRBV12-1 to TRBJ2-7; no DNA check was done on the table's D call, TRBD1. TRBV12-1 is a known pseudogene. This CDR3 comprises 16 residues. The CDR3 bases are TGTGCCAGCAGCTCAGCGACAGGGGGGGTTTCCTACGAGCAGTACTTC. This sequence encodes CASSSATGGVSYEQYF.

The chain recombines TRBV6-1 with TRBJ1-2; 8 nucleotides align to TRBD1. The CDR3 is made up of 16 amino acids. Germline trimming cut 3 bases from V and 0 bases from J; bases unmatched to any gene: 6. Germline loops: CDR1 MNHNS, CDR2 SASEGT. The CDR3 nucleotides read TGTGCCAGCAGTGACCCTAACAGGGGGGCTAACTATGGCTACACCTTC. This encodes CASSDPNRGANYGYTF.

This rearrangement joins TRBV7-2 to TRBJ2-1, with 7 bases matching TRBD1. Germline CDR1 and CDR2: SGHTA and FQGNSA. The CDR3 covers 15 residues. Unmatched junction bases numbered 6, after V lost 3 bases and J lost 4 bases. Here the CDR3 reads CASSFGTASYNEQFF. As DNA, the CDR3 is TGTGCCAGCAGCTTCGGGACAGCCTCTTACAATGAGCAGTTCTTC.

The V call is TRBV7-2, the J call TRBJ2-7, with TRBD2 as a possible D gene (5 bases). The CDR3 sequence is 14 residues long. V lost 5 bases and J 6 bases, leaving 17 bases between the germline ends. Germline CDR1 reads SGHTA; CDR2 reads FQGNSA. The CDR3 loop reads CASSRAAVAREQYF. The CDR3 nucleotides read TGTGCCAGCAGCCGGGCAGCGGTGGCACGCGAGCAGTACTTC.

The V call is TRBV28, the J call TRBJ1-2, with TRBD1 as a possible D gene (5 bases). Germline V gene sequence: CDR1 MDHEN, CDR2 SYDVKM. The CDR3 is 17 amino acids. Trimming took off 0 bases at V and 2 bases at J, with 16 bases between the two ends. CDR3 in DNA: TGTGCCAGCAGTTTATGGGACGGGGGAAACATCAACTATGGCTACACCTTC. Protein sequence: CASSLWDGGNINYGYTF.

The V and J genes are TRBV15 and TRBJ2-7; 8 nucleotides align to TRBD1. Germline assignment: CDR1 LNHNV and CDR2 YYDKDF (reference sequence). The CDR3 has 13 amino acids. With 5 bases clipped from V and 8 bases from J, the junction kept 8 bases outside the gene matches. This CDR3 is CATSGTGFTKQYF. The CDR3 DNA reads TGTGCCACCAGCGGGACAGGTTTTACTAAGCAGTACTTC.

This clone was seen once. The junction departs from germline at one end; a sequencing error may be responsible. The rearrangement links TRBV6-2 or TRBV6-3 to TRBJ2-3, with 8 bases matching TRBD1. CDR1 and CDR2 from the germline V gene are MNHEY and SVGEGT. CDR3 length: 13 residues. The CDR3 coding sequence is TGTGCCAGCAGCCGTCTTGGACAGGGCGCCCAGGATTTT. It translates to CASSRLGQGAQDF.

This rearrangement joins TRBV14 to TRBJ1-2; D is unresolved. The CDR3 extends over 13 amino acids. Germline CDR1 SGHDN, CDR2 FVKESK. Deletions cut 0 bases from V and 4 bases from J, with 6 bases between. The CDR3, as DNA: TGTGCCAGCAGCCAAGATCGGGGCTATGGCTACACCTTC. Encoded protein: CASSQDRGYGYTF.

The rearrangement joins TRBV5-1 to TRBJ1-3; D is unresolved. CDR1 and CDR2 from the germline V gene are SGHRS and YFSETQ. CDR3 size: 15 residues. The V end was cut by 0 bases, the J end by 4 bases, with 11 bases between. The CDR3: CASSLGNGVGNTIYF. The CDR3 DNA reads TGCGCCAGCAGCTTGGGGAACGGGGTCGGAAACACCATATATTTT.

This clone was seen just once. The rearrangement uses TRBV5-8 and TRBJ2-7, with 10 bases that match TRBD1. Germline V lookup: CDR1 SGHTS, CDR2 YDEGEE. This CDR3 contains 17 residues. After removal of 0 bases from V and 2 bases from J, the junction contained 8 bases not matched to a gene. CDR3 loop: CASSLVPRTGGTYEQYF. The CDR3 DNA follows: TGTGCCAGCAGCTTGGTACCTAGGACAGGGGGAACCTACGAGCAGTACTTC. Full variable domain (missing parts from reference TRBV5-8 and TRBJ2-7): EAGVTQSPTHLIKTRGQQATLRCSPISGHTSVYWYQQALGLGLQFLLWYDEGEERNRGNFPPRFSGRQFPNYSSELNVNALELEDSALYLCASSLVPRTGGTYEQYFGPGTRLTVT.

This clone appeared a single time. The chain joins TRBV7-9 to TRBJ1-6; D perhaps matches TRBD1 (6 bases). The V gene's germline CDR1 is SEHNR and CDR2 FQNEAQ (reference sequence). V lost 5 bases and J lost 9, with 14 bases in between. The length of the CDR3 is 14 residues. The CDR3 DNA reads as TGTGCCAGCAGCCCCCGGGACACCTTTTCACCCCTCCACTTT. Protein: CASSPRDTFSPLHF. Drawing the rest from reference TRBV7-9 and TRBJ1-6, the complete variable domain is DTGVSQNPRHKITKRGQNVTFRCDPISEHNRLYWYRQTLGQGPEFLTYFQNEAQLEKSRLLSDRFSAERPKGSFSTLEIQRTEQGDSAMYLCASSPRDTFSPLHFGNGTRLTVT.

J is TRBJ2-7 and V is TRBV5-3; 12 bases align to TRBD1. TRBV5-3 qualifies as an ORF whose function is uncertain. The trim removed 4 bases at V and 4 bases at J, leaving 9 bases unmatched. The CDR3 is made up of 16 amino acids. As DNA, the CDR3 is TGTGCCAGAAGCGAAAAGGGACAGGGGGCAGTTTACGAGCAGTACTTC. The encoded protein is CARSEKGQGAVYEQYF.

The chain joins TRBV6-2 or TRBV6-3 to TRBJ2-3; D might be TRBD1 (6 bases). V lost 2 bases, J lost 0 bases, and 9 bases lay in between. Germline CDR1 reads MNHEY; CDR2 reads SVGEGT. The CDR3 is made up of 15 amino acids. The CDR3 region is CASSYAGDSTDTQYF. The CDR3 DNA follows: TGTGCCAGCAGTTACGCAGGGGATAGCACAGATACGCAGTATTTT.

This clone was seen a single time. This rearrangement joins TRBV3-1 (or the pseudogene TRBV3-2) to TRBJ2-3; TRBD2 might be the D (6 bases). This CDR3 region has 15 residues. CDR1 and CDR2 (germline): LGHDT, YNNKEL (reference sequence). Trimming stripped 2 bases from V and 1 base from J, with 10 bases between. CDR3 in amino acids: CASSQSQRGTDTQYF. The CDR3 DNA reads as TGTGCCAGCAGCCAAAGTCAGCGGGGCACAGATACGCAGTATTTT.

The V and J genes are TRBV30 and TRBJ1-6, with D unclear. The CDR3 totals 14 residues. Germline values: CDR1 GTSNPN, CDR2 SVGIG (reference sequence). V lost 3 bases and J lost 0, with 6 bases in between. The CDR3 loop reads CAWSVSSYNSPLHF. The CDR3 nucleotides read TGTGCCTGGAGCGTGAGCTCCTATAATTCACCCCTCCACTTT.

Comment on this clone: The identical CDR3 is also encoded by other nucleotide sequences in the sample. The chain couples TRBV19 to TRBJ1-5; D unclear. Between the trimmed V and J ends, which lost 3 bases and 0 bases, there was a span of 9 bases. Germline-derived CDR1 and CDR2 are LNHDA and SQIVND (reference sequence). The CDR3 length is 15 residues. The CDR3 is CASSMGTRSNQPQHF. CDR3 nucleotides: TGTGCCAGTAGTATGGGCACCCGTAGCAATCAGCCCCAGCATTTT.

This clone was recorded a few times. The V and J genes are TRBV28 and TRBJ2-1; D may be TRBD1 (6 bases). The CDR3 runs to 13 residues. The germline gives CDR1 MDHEN, CDR2 SYDVKM. V gave up 4 bases and J gave up 7 bases, with 11 bases separating them. Here the CDR3 DNA reads TGTGCCAGCAGTTCTGCAGGGGTAAATGAGCAGTTCTTC. It is translated as CASSSAGVNEQFF.

This chain connects TRBV5-1 to TRBJ1-2; D is uncertain. In germline, CDR1 is SGHRS, CDR2 YFSETQ. The CDR3 covers 15 residues. Trimming took off 2 bases at V and 7 bases at J, with 18 bases between the two ends. The DNA for the CDR3 is TGCGCCAGCAGCTTCGAGGGATTTCCACTTAGTGGCTACACCTTC. Translated, it gives CASSFEGFPLSGYTF. Drawing the rest from reference TRBV5-1 and TRBJ1-2, the complete variable domain is KAGVTQTPRYLIKTRGQQVTLSCSPISGHRSVSWYQQTPGQGLQFLFEYFSETQRNKGNFPGRFSGRQFSNSRSEMNVSTLELGDSALYLCASSFEGFPLSGYTFGSGTRLTVV.

The chain employs TRBV19 and TRBJ1-2, with D hard to call. Trimming shortened V by 5 bases and J by 10 bases, and 14 bases separated the two germline ends. This CDR3 has 12 residues. Germline V gene sequence: CDR1 LNHDA, CDR2 SQIVND (reference sequence). The CDR3 protein is CASSPRAGDYTF. The CDR3 bases are TGTGCCAGTAGTCCCCGGGCCGGGGACTACACCTTC.

The chain joins TRBV11-2 to TRBJ2-7; 8 bases are a match to TRBD2. The CDR3 has 15 residues. V gave up 5 bases and J gave up 2 bases; unmatched junction bases: 8. Germline V gives CDR1 SGHAT, CDR2 FQNNGV. CDR3 residues: CASSTSSGSPYEQYF. The CDR3 DNA sequence: TGTGCCAGCAGCACTTCGAGCGGGAGTCCCTACGAGCAGTACTTC.

In nucleotides, the CDR3 is TGTGCCAGCAGGAGGACTAGCACAGATACGCAGTATTTT. It encodes CASRRTSTDTQYF. The rearrangement links TRBV6-4 to TRBJ2-3; D is possibly TRBD2 (5 bases). The V end lost 6 bases, the J end lost 0 bases, and 7 bases lay between the germline ends. The length of the CDR3 is 13 residues. CDR1 is MRHNA, CDR2 SNTAGT, per germline.

The rearrangement joins TRBV9 to TRBJ1-4; 8 positions match TRBD1. The CDR3 runs to 19 residues. V was pared by 4 bases and J by 3 bases, with 17 bases of the junction left unmatched. From germline, CDR1 is SGDLS and CDR2 YYNGEE. The CDR3 loop reads CASSNPSAGQAASNEKLFF. As DNA, the CDR3 is TGTGCCAGCAGCAATCCATCGGCGGGACAGGCAGCATCTAATGAAAAACTGTTTTTT.

The CDR3 nucleotides read TGCGCCAGCAGTGAGTCAAGGCAGGCCTACACTGAAGCTTTCTTT. This encodes CASSESRQAYTEAFF. The rearrangement uses TRBV10-1 and TRBJ1-1; no firm D call. Trimming stripped 0 bases from V and 3 bases from J, with 11 bases between. CDR1 is WNHNN and CDR2 is SYGVQD in the germline V gene (reference sequence). The CDR3 totals 15 residues.